This record concerns one TCR beta chain sequence. No antigen is known for it. Base qualities are not recorded, but no much larger clone differs from it by a single base. Inclusive of the bounding cysteine and phenylalanine, the CDR3 is 18 residues long. Left in the record is the CDR3 DNA by itself, 54 bases read in frame from the first base. Reading the germline V gene (reference sequence) gives CDR1 SEHNR and CDR2 FQNEAQ. Between the V and J ends, shortened by 1 base and 3 bases respectively, the junction contains 22 bases. This record belongs to a study of control samples from healthy donors and cancer patients (dated by TCRdb to the early 2020s). The library was generated by the immunoSEQ multiplex PCR assay. TCRdb carries this immuneACCESS record with in-frame sequences only. Its versions omit some clonotypes, under half of them owing to an unresolved V gene in the studies checked, with the rest unexplained. This sample holds 80,000 to 100,000 clones; approximately 86% were observed only once. Roughly 13% of the sample comes from the top ten.

Sequenced: blood. This clonotype was sampled from a man aged 25-40 years in good health. The chain uses TRBV7-9 and TRBJ2-7, with TRBD2 perhaps the D gene, on 6 matching bases. The CDR3 reads as follows: CASSLGSAGLFMHYEQYF. The DNA is TGTGCCAGCAGCTTAGGGTCCGCGGGGCTATTCATGCACTACGAGCAGTACTTC.